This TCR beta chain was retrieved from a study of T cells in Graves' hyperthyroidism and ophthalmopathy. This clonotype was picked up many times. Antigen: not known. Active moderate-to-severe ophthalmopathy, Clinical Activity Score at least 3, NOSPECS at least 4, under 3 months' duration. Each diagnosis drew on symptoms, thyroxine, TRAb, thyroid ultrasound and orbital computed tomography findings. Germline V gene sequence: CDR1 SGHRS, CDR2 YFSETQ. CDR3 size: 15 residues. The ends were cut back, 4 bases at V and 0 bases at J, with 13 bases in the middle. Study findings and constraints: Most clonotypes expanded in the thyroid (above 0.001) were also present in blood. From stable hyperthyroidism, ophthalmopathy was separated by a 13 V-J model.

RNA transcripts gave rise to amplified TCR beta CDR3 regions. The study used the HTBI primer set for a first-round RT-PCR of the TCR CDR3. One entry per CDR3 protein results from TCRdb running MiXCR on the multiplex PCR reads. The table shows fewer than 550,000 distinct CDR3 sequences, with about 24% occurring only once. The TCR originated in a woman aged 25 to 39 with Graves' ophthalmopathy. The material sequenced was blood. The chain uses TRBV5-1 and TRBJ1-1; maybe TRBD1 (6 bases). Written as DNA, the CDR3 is TGCGCCAGCAGCACCTACGGACAGATGAACACTGAAGCTTTCTTT. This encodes CASSTYGQMNTEAFF.